This entry lists 12 T cell receptor beta chains sequenced from one sample in a study of cytomegalovirus exposure and HLA in healthy donors. Vbeta (60) and Jbeta (13) primers were used in the PCR. Clones were read by immunoSEQ multiplex PCR, and TCRdb kept only the in-frame ones, dropping some. The sample contains roughly 190,000 clones, over 70% of which appear only once. What was sequenced was PBMCs. All receptors come from a woman between 18 and 30 years old in good health and CMV-seronegative.

The chain links TRBV4-1 to TRBJ1-1; 10 bases line up with TRBD1. Germline CDR1 and CDR2: MGHRA and YSYEKL. Trimming cost V 6 bases and J 4 bases; bases outside gene matches: 14. The CDR3 consists of 17 residues. The CDR3 is CASSLFLGQGVSTEAFF. In DNA form, the CDR3 reads TGCGCCAGCAGTCTTTTCCTTGGACAGGGGGTTTCCACTGAAGCTTTCTTT.

This chain connects TRBV7-9 to TRBJ2-3, with D possibly being TRBD2 (5 bases). The V gene lost 3 bases and the J gene lost 2 bases, with 12 bases spanning the gap. The CDR3 has 15 residues. Germline loops: CDR1 SEHNR, CDR2 FQNEAQ (reference sequence). The CDR3 region is CASSLSAGLTDTQYF. The CDR3 bases are TGTGCCAGCAGCTTGAGCGCGGGTCTCACAGATACGCAGTATTTT.

The genes are TRBV18 and TRBJ1-5; 8 bases fit TRBD1. Germline assignment: CDR1 KGHSH and CDR2 LQKENI. V lost 4 bases and J lost 4; bases outside the gene matches: 3. The CDR3 has 14 residues. The CDR3 DNA sequence: TGTGCCAGCTCACGTACAGGGGGAAATCAGCCCCAGCATTTT. Protein: CASSRTGGNQPQHF. The entire variable domain, with the rest obtained from reference TRBV18 and TRBJ1-5, is as follows: NAGVMQNPRHLVRRRGQEARLRCSPMKGHSHVYWYRQLPEEGLKFMVYLQKENIIDESGMPKERFSAEFPKEGPSILRIQQVVRGDSAAYFCASSRTGGNQPQHFGDGTRLSIL.

The chain joins TRBV6-5 to TRBJ2-5; TRBD1 matches at 7 bases. The CDR3 sequence is 13 residues long. Germline-derived CDR1 and CDR2 are MNHEY and SVGAGI. The V gene end was trimmed by 10 bases and the J gene end by 2 bases; junction bases not matched to a gene: 7. CDR3: CATFDRDQETQYF. DNA for the CDR3: TGTGCCACCTTTGACAGGGATCAAGAGACCCAGTACTTC.

The rearrangement uses TRBV4-1 and TRBJ2-7; D is possibly TRBD1 (5 bases). This CDR3 is built from 14 residues. Germline assignment: CDR1 MGHRA and CDR2 YSYEKL. Trimming shortened V by 1 base and J by 2 bases, and 9 bases separated the two germline ends. CDR3 region: CASSQGTGTYEQYF. DNA of the CDR3: TGCGCCAGCAGCCAAGGTACAGGCACCTACGAGCAGTACTTC.

This rearrangement joins TRBV10-3 to TRBJ1-3; 12 nucleotides agree with TRBD1. The CDR3 spans 19 residues. The germline V gene has CDR1 ENHRY and CDR2 SYGVKD. The J segment lost 5 bases and the V segment lost 10 bases, leaving 21 bases of the junction unmatched. This CDR3 reads CATSFDVPGQGAVRNTIYF. CDR3 DNA: TGTGCCACCTCGTTCGACGTCCCGGGACAGGGGGCAGTAAGAAACACCATATATTTT.

The chain is built from TRBV5-3 and TRBJ2-7; 7 nucleotides line up with TRBD2. TRBV5-3 is an ORF for which the function is uncertain. V lost 7 bases and J lost 5; bases outside the gene matches: 3. CDR3 size: 11 residues. CDR3 protein: CARRGDDEQYF. CDR3 sequence (DNA): TGTGCCAGACGGGGGGACGACGAGCAGTACTTC.

The chain is built from TRBV2 and TRBJ2-1; a possible D gene is TRBD1 (6 bases). There are 17 residues in the CDR3. Trimming took 8 bases from V and 4 from J, leaving 24 bases between them. Germline V lookup: CDR1 SNHLY, CDR2 FYNNEI. Written as DNA, the CDR3 is TGTGCCAGCGTCCTCGGGCTCGGGCAGGGGTTTTACAATGAGCAGTTCTTC. It translates to CASVLGLGQGFYNEQFF.

There are a few counts of this clone. This chain joins TRBV6-1 and TRBJ1-1, with D possibly matching TRBD1 (6 bases). The CDR3 is 14 amino acids. V was cut by 6 bases and J by 1 base, with 12 bases left in between. Looked up from germline, CDR1 is MNHNS and CDR2 is SASEGT. The CDR3 bases are TGTGCCAGCAGAATGACAGGACCGAACACTGAAGCTTTCTTT. Translated: CASRMTGPNTEAFF.

The chain employs TRBV19 and TRBJ1-5; 10 bases are shared with TRBD1. Losses at the gene ends were 4 bases for V and 7 bases for J; bases not matched to a gene: 13. From germline, CDR1 is LNHDA and CDR2 SQIVND (reference sequence). The CDR3 is 17 amino acids. Here the CDR3 DNA reads TGTGCCAGTAGTACATTACCGGGACAGGGGAGAAAGCAGCCCCAGCATTTT. This translates into CASSTLPGQGRKQPQHF.

The chain joins TRBV6-5 to TRBJ2-4; D is unresolved. CDR1 is MNHEY and CDR2 is SVGAGI in the germline V gene. The CDR3 totals 14 residues. Trimming stripped 6 bases from V and 9 bases from J, with 18 bases between. This chain's CDR3 is CASRVRPPAAIQYF. The CDR3 DNA is TGTGCCAGCAGAGTAAGACCCCCTGCGGCCATTCAGTACTTC.

The chain joins TRBV28 to TRBJ1-5; D call uncertain. The CDR3 is 10 residues long. Germline CDR1 MDHEN, CDR2 SYDVKM. V was clipped by 7 bases and J by 6 bases, with 4 bases between them. Here the CDR3 reads CASNSQPQHF. The CDR3 bases are TGTGCCAGCAATAGTCAGCCCCAGCATTTT.